The T cell receptor beta chain described here comes from a study of blood T cell repertoires in COVID-19. The wider study: Acute-phase and convalescent COVID-19 samples originated in the United States, Italy and Spain. The analysed material was cDNA or gDNA that came from T cells, B-cell-depleted T cells, or PBMCs.

J lost 8 bases, V lost 0 bases, and 3 bases had no gene match. Germline assignment: CDR1 PRHDT and CDR2 FYEKMQ (reference sequence). This CDR3 has 14 residues. Clones were read by immunoSEQ multiplex PCR, and TCRdb kept only the in-frame ones, dropping some. Of about 250,000 clones listed, 75% to 90% were seen once; the top ten hold 4% to 5%. The V gene is TRBV13, the J gene TRBJ1-4; 7 nucleotides agree with TRBD1. The material sequenced was peripheral blood. This TCR was sampled from a middle-aged woman who had recovered from COVID-19. CDR3: CASSLGQGSEKLFF. CDR3 coding DNA: TGTGCCAGCAGCTTAGGACAGGGGTCGGAAAAACTGTTTTTT.